These 3 T cell receptor beta chains originate from one sample sequenced in a study of OX40 agonist ivuxolimab in advanced cancers. Produced via immunoSEQ multiplex PCR; TCRdb's table is partial and in-frame only. The table has around 40,000 clones, around 88% seen once. The sample in question was CD4+ or CD8+ T cells sorted from blood, obtained in a trial of the OX40 agonist ivuxolimab. These TCRs come from an adult with an advanced solid tumor such as melanoma, head and neck, liver or kidney cancer.

This sequence joins TRBV5-1 and TRBJ2-7; D gene uncertain. Germline CDR1 reads SGHRS; CDR2 reads YFSETQ. V dropped 4 bases and J dropped 3 bases, with 17 bases sitting between them. CDR3 length equals 15 residues. CDR3 DNA: TGCGCCAGCAGCCAGGAGCTGGGAAGGATCTACGAGCAGTACTTC. Residues: CASSQELGRIYEQYF.

The V call is TRBV7-9, the J call TRBJ2-7; maybe TRBD1 (6 bases). The CDR3 is 13 amino acids. The germline CDR1 and CDR2 sequences are SEHNR and FQNEAQ (reference sequence). V gave up 5 bases and J gave up 2 bases, with 10 bases separating them. The CDR3 coding sequence is TGTGCCAGCAGCCAAGGACAGCCCTACGAGCAGTACTTC. Its translation: CASSQGQPYEQYF.

The chain carries TRBV5-1 and TRBJ1-1; D gene unclear. This CDR3 region has 15 residues. Germline-derived CDR1 and CDR2 are SGHRS and YFSETQ. V was shortened by 1 base and J by 7 bases, with 17 bases between the two germline ends. DNA for the CDR3: TGCGCCAGCAGCTTGTTGCCCAATCCCCGGTATGAAGCTTTCTTT. Translation gives CASSLLPNPRYEAFF.